This TCR beta chain was observed in a study of graft-versus-host responses after intestinal transplantation. As for the study in general: For approximately 3 years after anti-thymocyte globulin induction, all recipients took tacrolimus and steroids.

The protocol was immunoSEQ multiplex PCR, while the TCRdb copy is restricted to in-frame clones and leaves out a portion. The profile shows fewer than 25,000 clones, roughly 88% of them singletons. CDR3 length: 14 residues. Germline CDR1 is SGHNT and CDR2 is YYREEE (reference sequence). V lost 3 bases to trimming and J lost 5 bases; unmatched junction nucleotides: 5. Sample: PBMCs, taken 463 days after intestinal transplant. The rearrangement joins TRBV5-4 to TRBJ2-1; 7 bases map to TRBD2. This receptor was obtained from a human patient who received an intestinal transplant, so some T cells may come from the graft donor. In nucleotides, the CDR3 is TGTGCCAGCAGCTGGGGAGGGCCGAACAATGAGCAGTTCTTC. As protein: CASSWGGPNNEQFF. The variable domain in full, completed from reference TRBV5-4 and TRBJ2-1, reads ETGVTQSPTHLIKTRGQQVTLRCSSQSGHNTVSWYQQALGQGPQFIFQYYREEENGRGNFPPRFSGLQFPNYSSELNVNALELDDSALYLCASSWGGPNNEQFFGPGTRLTVL.